The 7 T cell receptor beta chains below were found in one sample sequenced in a study of cytomegalovirus exposure and HLA in healthy donors. Generated by immunoSEQ multiplex PCR, the TCRdb table keeps only in-frame clones and is missing some. This sample yields 300,000 to 400,000 clones, of which over 75% are seen a single time; around 0.91% belongs to the top ten. Sequencing was performed on PBMCs. The receptors shown here come from a man aged 25-40 years in good health and CMV-seronegative.

The V and J genes are TRBV7-6 and TRBJ2-3; D perhaps matches TRBD1 (6 bases). The CDR3 is 14 amino acids. CDR1 is SGHVS and CDR2 is FNYEAQ in the germline V gene. V lost 3 bases to trimming and J lost 2 bases, with 9 bases between them. The CDR3 DNA sequence: TGTGCCAGCAGCTTTAGGGGGATCACAGATACGCAGTATTTT. This translates into CASSFRGITDTQYF.

The chain carries TRBV4-2 and TRBJ2-7, with 9 bases that match TRBD1. This CDR3 is built from 16 residues. Looked up from germline, CDR1 is LGHNA and CDR2 is YNFKEQ. The ends lost 4 bases at V and 6 bases at J; junction bases unmatched: 13. CDR3 in amino acids: CASSRGTGGAGIEQYF. CDR3 nucleotides: TGTGCCAGCAGCCGGGGAACAGGGGGCGCAGGAATCGAGCAGTACTTC.

J is TRBJ1-2 and V is TRBV5-1, with D maybe TRBD1 (5 bases). CDR1 is SGHRS and CDR2 is YFSETQ in the germline V gene. V gave up 1 base and J gave up 3 bases, with 7 bases separating them. The CDR3 is made up of 13 amino acids. CDR3 amino acids: CASSLLGDYGYTF. The CDR3 nucleotides read TGCGCCAGCAGCTTGCTAGGGGACTATGGCTACACCTTC.

The chain couples TRBV4-1 to TRBJ2-3; weak D call: TRBD2 (5 bases). V lost 1 base to trimming and J lost 1 base, with 12 bases between them. CDR1 and CDR2 from the germline V gene are MGHRA and YSYEKL. The CDR3 consists of 16 residues. CDR3 sequence reads: CASSQGGEYGTDTQYF. The CDR3 bases are TGCGCCAGCAGCCAAGGGGGAGAATACGGCACAGATACGCAGTATTTT.

To note about this clone: At one end, the junction sequence differs from germline, possibly due to a read error. The chain has TRBV14 and TRBJ2-1; 14 bases match TRBD2. The V gene's germline CDR1 is SGHDN and CDR2 FVKESK. The CDR3 covers 14 residues. The CDR3 DNA reads as TGTGCCAGCAGCGATAGACTAGCGGGGGGGCCTAGGCTCTTC. This encodes CASSDRLAGGPRLF.

This sequence joins TRBV29-1 and TRBJ2-7, with 9 bases matching TRBD2. The CDR3 totals 18 residues. V shed 0 bases and J 3 bases; nucleotides not matched to a gene: 15. CDR1 is SQVTM, CDR2 ANQGSEA, per germline. CDR3 sequence reads: CSVEDRGTTGTSFYEQYF. CDR3 sequence (DNA): TGCAGCGTTGAAGATCGGGGGACTACCGGGACTAGCTTCTACGAGCAGTACTTC.

The chain employs TRBV19 and TRBJ1-2, with 9 bases that match TRBD1. Per germline, CDR1 LNHDA and CDR2 SQIVND (reference sequence). The junction had 5 bases not matched to a gene; V was cut back by 5 bases and J by 4 bases. The CDR3 is made up of 14 amino acids. In DNA form, the CDR3 reads TGTGCCAGTAGTCCACGGGACAGGGTCTATGGCTACACCTTC. It specifies CASSPRDRVYGYTF.